This T cell receptor beta chain was identified during a study of blood T cell repertoires in COVID-19. Looking at the study overall: The samples span acute and convalescent COVID-19 from the United States, Italy and Spain. Sources were T cells, B-cell-depleted T cells, or PBMCs; the material itself was cDNA or gDNA.

CDR3 size: 13 residues. Per germline, CDR1 KGHSH and CDR2 LQKENI. The V and J ends lost 4 bases and 4 bases respectively, with 8 bases between them. Produced via immunoSEQ multiplex PCR; TCRdb's table is partial and in-frame only. The data hold about 440,000 clones, with about 91% observed a single time. Enrolment of Seattle patients took place during active infection, and they were followed longitudinally. The rearrangement uses TRBV18 and TRBJ1-5; a weak D match, TRBD1 (6 bases). The clonotype originates from a woman aged 50 to 65 with COVID-19, enrolled during active disease. Sequencing used peripheral blood. The CDR3 DNA sequence: TGTGCCAGCTCACGGACAGAGAATCAGCCCCAGCATTTT. As protein: CASSRTENQPQHF. The full variable domain, rest sourced from reference TRBV18 and TRBJ1-5, is NAGVMQNPRHLVRRRGQEARLRCSPMKGHSHVYWYRQLPEEGLKFMVYLQKENIIDESGMPKERFSAEFPKEGPSILRIQQVVRGDSAAYFCASSRTENQPQHFGDGTRLSIL.